The 16 T cell receptor beta chains below all came from one sample that was sequenced in a study of T cell repertoires in cytomegalovirus infection. No antigen has been identified for these receptors. TCRdb processed the reads anew with MiXCR; each CDR3 protein has one entry. This table has about 770,000 distinct CDR3 sequences, roughly 28% appearing once. The sample here was cultured CD8+ T cells from PBMCs, taken from culture after CMV antigen stimulation. These receptors all stem from a human donor in good health (CMV status not recorded). Some clones in this sample may be carry-over from other donors' samples.

This clonotype has just a few counts. CDR3 sequence (DNA): TGTGCCAGCATCGGGACAGGGAGGAATACAGATACGCAGTATTTT. Encoded protein: CASIGTGRNTDTQYF. This chain links TRBV19 with TRBJ2-3, with 9 positions matching TRBD1. With V trimmed by 9 bases and J by 3 bases, 10 bases remained unmatched. The CDR3 is 15 amino acids. The germline V gene has CDR1 LNHDA and CDR2 SQIVND (reference sequence).

This chain uses TRBV10-3 with TRBJ2-2; D remains ambiguous. This CDR3 region has 15 residues. CDR1 is ENHRY, CDR2 SYGVKD, per germline. This chain's CDR3 is CPKFPKGRYSGELFF. The CDR3 DNA sequence: TGTCCAAAATTTCCCAAGGGCCGCTACTCCGGGGAGCTGTTTTTT.

This clonotype was seen ten or more times. The gene calls are TRBV2 and TRBJ1-5; a weak D match, TRBD1 (5 bases). CDR3 length equals 16 residues. Trimming removed 2 bases at V and 4 bases at J, with 15 bases between. The germline V gene encodes CDR1 SNHLY and CDR2 FYNNEI. CDR3 sequence reads: CASSEYRLGHNQPQHF. The CDR3 bases are TGTGCCAGCAGTGAATACAGGCTGGGGCATAATCAGCCCCAGCATTTT.

The chain links TRBV12-5 to TRBJ1-2; D is possibly TRBD1 (5 bases). From germline, CDR1 is LGHNT and CDR2 FRNRAP. The CDR3 has 14 amino acids. The ends were cut back, 0 bases at V and 6 bases at J, with 11 bases in the middle. CDR3 DNA: TGTGCTAGTGGTTTGGTACCGGCAGGGAATGGCTACACCTTC. The encoded protein is CASGLVPAGNGYTF.

V usage is TRBV27 and J usage is TRBJ1-1; D unclear. The CDR3 contains 14 residues. The V end was cut by 2 bases, the J end by 1 base, with 8 bases between. Germline-derived CDR1 and CDR2 are MNHEY and SMNVEV (reference sequence). The CDR3 bases are TGTGCCAGCAGTTTACAACAGAGGAACACTGAAGCTTTCTTT. As protein: CASSLQQRNTEAFF.

V gene TRBV7-9 combines with J gene TRBJ2-7; D gene ambiguous. There are 12 residues in the CDR3. Between the trimmed V and J ends, which lost 5 bases and 1 base, there was a span of 6 bases. The germline V gene encodes CDR1 SEHNR and CDR2 FQNEAQ (reference sequence). The CDR3, as DNA: TGTGCCAGCAGCCCCAGGTCCTACGAGCAGTACGTC. Protein: CASSPRSYEQYV.

This clonotype was seen repeatedly, ten times or more. V and J are TRBV6-1 and TRBJ2-4; no firm D call. Germline CDR1 and CDR2: MNHNS and SASEGT. The CDR3 consists of 16 residues. V lost 5 bases to trimming and J lost 0 bases, with 14 bases between them. The CDR3 region has the DNA TGTGCCAGCAGTCCCGTGGACCGGGTAGCCAAAAACATTCAGTACTTC. It encodes CASSPVDRVAKNIQYF.

V usage is TRBV7-9 and J usage is TRBJ2-5, with TRBD1 matching over 7 bases. The germline V gene has CDR1 SEHNR and CDR2 FQNEAQ (reference sequence). J gave up 0 bases and V 3 bases, and 10 bases lay outside the gene matches. The CDR3 runs to 17 residues. CDR3 nucleotide sequence: TGTGCCAGCAGCTTCCTGACAGGGAGAGTAGACCAAGAGACCCAGTACTTC. It specifies CASSFLTGRVDQETQYF.

CDR3 DNA: TGTGCCAGCAGCTTAGGTTCCGCGGGGCCGGACAATGAGCAGTTCTTC. Residues: CASSLGSAGPDNEQFF. The chain employs TRBV7-9 and TRBJ2-1, with TRBD2 as a possible D gene (6 bases). Germline V gene data show CDR1 as SEHNR and CDR2 as FQNEAQ (reference sequence). The CDR3 length is 16 residues. V shed 1 base and J shed 5 bases, with 15 bases lying between them.

This chain uses TRBV10-3 with TRBJ2-1, with a weak D call TRBD2 (6 bases). The V end lost 8 bases, the J end lost 8 bases, and 16 bases lay between the germline ends. This CDR3 has 13 amino acids. CDR1 and CDR2 (germline): ENHRY, SYGVKD. The CDR3 sequence: CAIGSGVVDEQFF. The CDR3 nucleotides read TGTGCCATCGGTTCGGGGGTTGTGGATGAGCAGTTCTTC.

There are a few counts of this clonotype. The chain links TRBV6-1 to TRBJ2-1; 11 bases are shared with TRBD2. The CDR3 consists of 17 residues. The germline V gene encodes CDR1 MNHNS and CDR2 SASEGT. The V and J ends lost 5 bases and 5 bases, in that order; junction bases with no gene match: 11. The CDR3 region has the DNA TGTGCCAGCAGTCCCGGGCCTAGCGGGGGGCCCGACAATGAGCAGTTCTTC. It is translated as CASSPGPSGGPDNEQFF.

The J gene is TRBJ1-1, the V gene TRBV28; a weak D match, TRBD1 (5 bases). Germline V lookup: CDR1 MDHEN, CDR2 SYDVKM. The germline V and J ends were trimmed by 3 bases and 5 bases, with 13 bases remaining between them. The CDR3 totals 14 residues. The CDR3 nucleotides are TGTGCCAGCAGTTTGGGCAGGGTAAAAACTGAAGCTTTCTTT. It encodes CASSLGRVKTEAFF.

The rearrangement joins TRBV11-3 to TRBJ2-4, with D unresolved. V was cut by 5 bases and J by 9 bases, with 17 bases left in between. The CDR3 sequence is 14 residues long. From germline, CDR1 is SGHNT and CDR2 YENEEA. CDR3 in DNA: TGTGCCAGCAGCCTCACCTATGAGCCCGGCATTCAGTACTTC. As protein: CASSLTYEPGIQYF.

This chain links TRBV7-9 with TRBJ1-3, with TRBD1 matching 7 bases. CDR3 length equals 15 residues. V lost 4 bases, J lost 3 bases, and 6 bases stayed unmatched. Germline V gives CDR1 SEHNR, CDR2 FQNEAQ (reference sequence). The CDR3 coding sequence is TGTGCCAGCAGCTCCACGACAGGGAATGGAAACACCATATATTTT. Protein: CASSSTTGNGNTIYF.

There are a few counts of this clonotype. The rearrangement links TRBV7-3 to TRBJ2-3; TRBD2 agrees at 9 bases. Germline CDR1 and CDR2: SGHTA and FQGTGA. This CDR3 comprises 15 residues. J gave up 6 bases and V 5 bases, and 9 bases lay outside the gene matches. As DNA, the CDR3 is TGTGCCAGCAGCCCCTTAGCGGGGGCCTACGATACGCAGTATTTT. It specifies CASSPLAGAYDTQYF.

Only a few counts were recorded for this clonotype. The chain employs TRBV10-3 and TRBJ2-1; 10 nucleotides agree with TRBD2. The CDR3 runs to 14 residues. Trimming cost V 3 bases and J 12 bases; bases outside gene matches: 8. Germline V gives CDR1 ENHRY, CDR2 SYGVKD. The CDR3 DNA is TGTGCCATCAGTGAACGAGCGGGGGGGTTTGGGCAGTTCTTC. Protein product: CAISERAGGFGQFF.